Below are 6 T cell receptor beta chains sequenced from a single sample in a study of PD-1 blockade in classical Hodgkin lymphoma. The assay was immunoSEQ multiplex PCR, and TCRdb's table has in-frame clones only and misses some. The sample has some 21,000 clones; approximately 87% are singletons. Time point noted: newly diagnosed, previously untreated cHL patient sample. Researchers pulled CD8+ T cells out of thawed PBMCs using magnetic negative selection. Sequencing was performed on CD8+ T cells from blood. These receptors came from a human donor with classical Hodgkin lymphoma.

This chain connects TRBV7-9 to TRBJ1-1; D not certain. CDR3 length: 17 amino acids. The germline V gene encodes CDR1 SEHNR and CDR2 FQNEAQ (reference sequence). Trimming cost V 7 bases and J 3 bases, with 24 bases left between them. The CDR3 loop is CASTPLIDAAGDTEAFF. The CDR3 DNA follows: TGTGCCAGCACCCCCCTGATCGACGCCGCTGGGGACACTGAAGCTTTCTTT.

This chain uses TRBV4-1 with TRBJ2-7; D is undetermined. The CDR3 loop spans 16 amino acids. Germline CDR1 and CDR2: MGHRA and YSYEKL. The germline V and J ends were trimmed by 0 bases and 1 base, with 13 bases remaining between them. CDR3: CASSQDPLGSSYEQYF. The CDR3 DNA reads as TGCGCCAGCAGCCAAGATCCCCTAGGGTCGTCCTACGAGCAGTACTTC.

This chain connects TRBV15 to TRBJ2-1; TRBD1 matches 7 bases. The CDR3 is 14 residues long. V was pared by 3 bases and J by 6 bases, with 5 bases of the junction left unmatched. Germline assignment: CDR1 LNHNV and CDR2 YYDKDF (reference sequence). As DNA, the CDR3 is TGTGCCACCAGCAGTCCGGACAGGCCCAATGAGCAGTTCTTC. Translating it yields CATSSPDRPNEQFF.

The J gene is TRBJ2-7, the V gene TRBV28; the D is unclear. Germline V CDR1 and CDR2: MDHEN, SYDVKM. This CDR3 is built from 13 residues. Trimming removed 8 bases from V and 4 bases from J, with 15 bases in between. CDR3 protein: CASQLSDRYEQYF. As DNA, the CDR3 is TGTGCCAGCCAACTGTCAGATCGATACGAGCAGTACTTC.

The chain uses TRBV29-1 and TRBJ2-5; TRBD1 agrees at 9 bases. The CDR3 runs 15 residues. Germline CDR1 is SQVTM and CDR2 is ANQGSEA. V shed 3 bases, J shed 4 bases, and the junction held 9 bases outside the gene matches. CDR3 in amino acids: CSVEGGQGWSETQYF. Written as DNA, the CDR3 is TGCAGCGTTGAGGGGGGACAGGGTTGGTCAGAGACCCAGTACTTC.

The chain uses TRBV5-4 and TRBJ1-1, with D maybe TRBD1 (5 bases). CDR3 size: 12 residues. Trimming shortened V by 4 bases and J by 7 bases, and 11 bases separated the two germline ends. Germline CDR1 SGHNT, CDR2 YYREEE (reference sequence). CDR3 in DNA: TGTGCCAGCAGCCCGAGCGGGGGTGAAGCTTTCTTT. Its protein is CASSPSGGEAFF. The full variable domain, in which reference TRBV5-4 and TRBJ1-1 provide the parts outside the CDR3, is ETGVTQSPTHLIKTRGQQVTLRCSSQSGHNTVSWYQQALGQGPQFIFQYYREEENGRGNFPPRFSGLQFPNYSSELNVNALELDDSALYLCASSPSGGEAFFGQGTRLTVV.